These T cell receptor beta chains were read from a single sample in a study of shared clonotypes between healthy human individuals. Clones were read by immunoSEQ multiplex PCR, and TCRdb kept only the in-frame ones, dropping some. The data show about 670,000 clones, more than 70% seen once. The specimen was memory CD4+ T cells sorted from blood. The receptors come from a woman in her twenties or thirties in good health. CDR3s include the opening cysteine and the closing phenylalanine or tryptophan. Fields, in order: clone size, J gene, V gene, D gene, CDR3 protein, CDR3 DNA. A D gene is named only where the DNA matches it firmly. Size is stated for part of the rows, as once, few or many counts, or as a class when the clone is expanded.

>once|TRBJ2-5|TRBV19|.
CARARETQYF
TGTGCCAGGGCCCGGGAGACCCAGTACTTC
>once|TRBJ2-7|TRBV18|TRBD1
CASSSDRAYEQYF
TGTGCCAGCTCATCCGACAGGGCTTACGAGCAGTACTTC
>.|TRBJ1-3|TRBV7-8|.
CASSLRLAVGNTIYF
TGTGCCAGCAGCTTAAGGTTGGCGGTTGGAAACACCATATATTTT
>.|TRBJ2-5|TRBV5-1|TRBD2
CASSAGTSIETQYF
TGCGCCAGCAGCGCCGGGACTAGTATTGAGACCCAGTACTTC
>few|TRBJ2-5|TRBV30|.
CAWSVEWQETQYF
TGTGCCTGGAGTGTAGAGTGGCAAGAGACCCAGTACTTC
>.|TRBJ2-1|TRBV4-1|.
CASSQELAMDFEQFF
TGCGCCAGCAGCCAAGAATTAGCGATGGATTTTGAGCAGTTCTTC
>once|TRBJ2-7|TRBV25-1|TRBD1
CASSGGTGSYEQYF
TGTGCCAGCAGTGGCGGGACAGGGTCCTACGAGCAGTACTTC
>.|TRBJ2-3|TRBV28|TRBD2
CASRTTSGSTDTQYF
TGTGCCAGCAGAACGACTAGCGGGAGCACAGATACGCAGTATTTT
>.|TRBJ2-1|TRBV13|.
CASSRLGLGEQFF
TGTGCCAGCAGCCGTCTAGGATTAGGGGAGCAGTTCTTC
>few|TRBJ2-2|TRBV2|TRBD1
CAGRDRGTGELFF
TGTGCCGGCCGGGACAGGGGTACCGGGGAGCTGTTTTTT
>.|TRBJ2-2|TRBV9|TRBD1
CASSDLGTVNTGELFF
TGTGCCAGCAGCGACCTAGGGACAGTGAACACCGGGGAGCTGTTTTTT
>once|TRBJ1-1|TRBV7-2|TRBD1
CASSLDLGGGIPEAFF
TGTGCCAGCAGCTTAGATCTCGGAGGGGGCATCCCTGAAGCTTTCTTT
>.|TRBJ2-3|TRBV28|.
CASVSSTDTQYF
TGTGCCAGCGTCAGTAGCACAGATACGCAGTATTTT
>.|TRBJ1-3|TRBV4-1|.
CASSQGRAREIRNTIYF
TGCGCCAGCAGCCAAGGAAGAGCCAGGGAGATTCGAAACACCATATATTTT
>few|TRBJ2-7|TRBV28|.
CASTTLFGGRSSYEQYF
TGTGCCAGCACAACCCTTTTTGGGGGACGGAGCTCCTACGAGCAGTACTTC
>.|TRBJ2-7|TRBV18|.
CASSPPGSGNEQYF
TGTGCCAGCTCACCACCGGGATCTGGGAACGAGCAGTACTTC
>.|TRBJ1-1|TRBV7-9|.
CASSLRVMNTEAFF
TGTGCCAGCAGCTTGCGGGTCATGAACACTGAAGCTTTCTTT
>.|TRBJ2-5|TRBV2|TRBD2
CASSELAGGQETQYF
TGTGCCAGCAGTGAGTTAGCGGGAGGGCAGGAGACCCAGTACTTC
>.|TRBJ2-2|TRBV19|TRBD1
CASSVTGAANTGELFF
TGTGCCAGTAGTGTTACAGGGGCCGCGAACACCGGGGAGCTGTTTTTT
>once|TRBJ1-5|TRBV28|TRBD1
CASSSAEGTGVQHF
TGTGCCAGCAGCTCTGCTGAGGGGACAGGGGTACAGCATTTT
>.|TRBJ1-2|TRBV27|.
CASSPHQGEVNYGYTF
TGTGCCAGCAGCCCCCACCAGGGAGAAGTAAACTATGGCTACACCTTC
>.|TRBJ1-2|TRBV5-1|.
CASSKQKGDGYTF
TGCGCCAGCAGCAAACAGAAAGGGGATGGCTACACCTTC
>once|TRBJ2-3|TRBV2|TRBD1
CASSRQGAGTDTQYF
TGTGCCAGCAGTAGACAGGGGGCTGGCACAGATACGCAGTATTTT
>.|TRBJ2-7|TRBV11-2|.
CASSLGLPEQYF
TGTGCCAGCAGCTTAGGGCTCCCCGAGCAGTACTTC
>.|TRBJ2-5|TRBV28|.
CASIPKVTGYHDWYQETQYF
TGTGCCAGCATCCCGAAGGTCACAGGATACCACGATTGGTACCAAGAGACCCAGTACTTC
>.|TRBJ2-5|TRBV5-1|.
CASSGGRGETQYF
TGCGCCAGCAGCGGGGGTAGGGGAGAGACCCAGTACTTC
>.|TRBJ2-7|TRBV5-4|.
CASSRNPPLDYEQYF
TGTGCCAGCAGCCGTAACCCACCACTAGACTACGAGCAGTACTTC
>.|TRBJ2-2|TRBV5-4|.
CASSSWTTGELFF
TGTGCCAGCAGCTCCTGGACGACCGGGGAGCTGTTTTTT
>few|TRBJ2-7|TRBV18|.
CASSPQGYSYEQYF
TGTGCCAGCTCACCCCAGGGATACTCCTACGAGCAGTACTTC
>.|TRBJ2-7|TRBV18|.
CASSPGSLYEQYF
TGTGCCAGCTCACCCGGTTCCCTTTACGAGCAGTACTTC
>once|TRBJ2-7|TRBV6-6|.
CASSNYDEQYF
TGTGCCAGCAGTAACTATGACGAGCAGTACTTC
>few|TRBJ2-7|TRBV2|.
CASSVGTYEQYF
TGTGCCAGCAGTGTTGGGACCTACGAGCAGTACTTC
>.|TRBJ2-7|TRBV29-1|.
CSVRPGYEQYF
TGCAGCGTACGTCCTGGATACGAGCAGTACTTC
>once|TRBJ1-4|TRBV7-9|.
CASSGGALKKLFF
TGTGCCAGCAGTGGGGGGGCCCTTAAAAAACTGTTTTTT
>.|TRBJ2-1|TRBV5-6|TRBD2
CASSQGLAGYNEQFF
TGTGCCAGCAGCCAGGGACTAGCGGGGTACAATGAGCAGTTCTTC
>.|TRBJ2-1|TRBV11-1|.
CASRQQGSTYNEQFF
TGTGCCAGCAGACAACAGGGTAGCACCTACAATGAGCAGTTCTTC
>.|TRBJ1-2|TRBV6-1|.
CASSGDVGGYTF
TGTGCCAGCAGTGGAGATGTGGGCGGCTACACCTTC
>.|TRBJ1-1|TRBV14|TRBD1
CASREGGLWTEAFF
TGTGCCAGCAGGGAAGGGGGCTTATGGACTGAAGCTTTCTTT
>.|TRBJ1-5|TRBV7-9|TRBD1
CASSGGGRSNQPQHF
TGTGCCAGCAGCGGAGGGGGCCGCAGCAATCAGCCCCAGCATTTT
>.|TRBJ1-4|TRBV7-9|.
CASSLGPKKLFF
TGTGCCAGCAGCTTAGGACCCAAAAAACTGTTTTTT
>.|TRBJ2-5|TRBV19|.
CASSIPPGRGARETQYF
TGTGCCAGTAGTATACCCCCGGGACGGGGGGCTCGAGAGACCCAGTACTTC
>.|TRBJ1-4|TRBV11-2|.
CASSSPAGVTNEKLFF
TGTGCCAGCAGCAGCCCGGCAGGGGTAACTAATGAAAAACTGTTTTTT
>.|TRBJ2-1|TRBV19|.
CASSIGYISPPSEQFF
TGTGCCAGTAGTATAGGGTATATTTCCCCCCCGTCTGAGCAGTTCTTC
>once|TRBJ2-7|TRBV7-2|.
CASSLLRLGASYEQYF
TGTGCCAGCAGCTTACTTAGACTAGGTGCTTCCTACGAGCAGTACTTC
>once|TRBJ1-2|TRBV19|.
CASRDPGTSGGRGYTF
TGTGCCAGTAGGGACCCCGGGACATCGGGTGGTAGAGGCTACACCTTC
>.|TRBJ1-5|TRBV7-9|.
CASSLFSYGGGNQPQHF
TGTGCCAGCAGCTTATTTTCGTACGGGGGCGGTAATCAGCCCCAGCATTTT
>.|TRBJ2-1|TRBV12-5|TRBD2
CASGLVLAGYNEQFF
TGTGCTAGTGGTTTGGTACTAGCGGGGTACAATGAGCAGTTCTTC
>.|TRBJ2-2|TRBV10-1|.
CASKDTTNTGELFF
TGCGCCAGCAAGGACACCACGAACACCGGGGAGCTGTTTTTT
>.|TRBJ1-1|TRBV7-2|.
CASSPQGYEAFF
TGTGCCAGCAGCCCTCAGGGGTATGAAGCTTTCTTT
>.|TRBJ2-7|TRBV28|.
CASSASQGTYEQYF
TGTGCCAGCAGTGCCTCACAGGGAACCTACGAGCAGTACTTC
>.|TRBJ1-2|TRBV2|TRBD1
CASTRQGANYGYTF
TGTGCCAGCACACGACAGGGCGCTAACTATGGCTACACCTTC
>many|TRBJ2-7|TRBV9|.
CASSPRGRGEDEQYF
TGTGCCAGCAGCCCCAGGGGGAGGGGAGAGGACGAGCAGTACTTC
>few|TRBJ2-7|TRBV6-1|.
CASSDLYEQYF
TGTGCCAGCAGTGATTTATACGAGCAGTACTTC
>.|TRBJ2-4|TRBV18|TRBD1
CASSPDRVGNIQYF
TGTGCCAGCTCCCCGGACAGGGTTGGCAACATTCAGTACTTC